The sequence of this T cell receptor beta chain was determined in a study of cytomegalovirus exposure and HLA in healthy donors. Study details: The 500 to 750 first-cohort repertoires and the roughly 120 validation repertoires shared the same platform, a later analysis reported. Study-level points and caveats: The listing of some 170 TCR beta chains classed them as cytomegalovirus-associated.

About this clone itself: Its antigen remains unknown.

TCRdb's table, derived via immunoSEQ multiplex PCR, lists solely in-frame clones and lacks some. The table lists under 75,000 clones, nearly 98% of them singletons. The CDR3 covers 15 residues. With V trimmed by 3 bases and J by 9 bases, 3 bases remained unmatched. Germline lookup yields CDR1 ENHRY and CDR2 SYGVKD. This TCR derives from a young woman in good health and CMV-seropositive. What was sequenced was PBMCs. V and J are TRBV10-3 and TRBJ2-1; the match to TRBD2 covers 15 bases. In DNA form, the CDR3 reads TGTGCCATCAGTGACGGGACTAGCGGGAGGATTGAGCAGTTCTTC. Protein: CAISDGTSGRIEQFF.